The 27 T cell receptor beta chains reported below all come from one sample, sequenced in a study of cytotoxic CD8 clonotypes in ibrutinib-treated CLL (dated by TCRdb to the early 2020s). The receptor library was made with the immunoSEQ multiplex PCR assay. In its TCRdb copy, this immuneACCESS table keeps in-frame sequences only and misses some clones. Where compared with another copy, unresolved V genes explain less than half of these, and the others have no known cause. A total of about 310,000 clones appear in this sample, roughly 80% of them only once. The leading ten clones occupy roughly 7% of the sample. The starting material was PBMCs, obtained before ibrutinib treatment. These receptor sequences come from a human donor with chronic lymphocytic leukemia.

The chain's CDR3 is CATSSDSGSGETQYF. The CDR3 DNA reads TGTGCCACCAGCAGCGATAGCGGGAGTGGGGAGACCCAGTACTTC. This rearrangement joins TRBV15 to TRBJ2-5; 9 nucleotides agree with TRBD2. The CDR3 has 15 amino acids. V lost 3 bases, J lost 5 bases, and 7 bases stayed unmatched. CDR1 is LNHNV, CDR2 YYDKDF, per germline (reference sequence).

In nucleotides, the CDR3 is TGTGCCAGCATCCCCACCCCCTATGGATGGACTGAAGCTTTCTTT. Its translation: CASIPTPYGWTEAFF. This rearrangement joins TRBV9 to TRBJ1-1, with no clear D. V lost 6 bases and J 5 bases, leaving 20 bases between the germline ends. Germline CDR1 is SGDLS and CDR2 is YYNGEE. The CDR3 contains 15 residues.

The V gene is TRBV4-1, the J gene TRBJ1-4; D is unresolved. V gave up 2 bases and J gave up 7 bases, with 8 bases separating them. The CDR3 has 13 residues. Germline V gene sequence: CDR1 MGHRA, CDR2 YSYEKL. The CDR3 here is CASSQRTSEKLFF. The CDR3 bases are TGCGCCAGCAGCCAACGCACGAGTGAAAAACTGTTTTTT.

The chain links TRBV4-1 to TRBJ2-3, with 7 bases that match TRBD2. This CDR3 has 16 residues. Germline assignment: CDR1 MGHRA and CDR2 YSYEKL. Losses at the gene ends were 0 bases for V and 2 bases for J; bases not matched to a gene: 5. CDR3 DNA: TGCGCCAGCAGCCAAGACCCTAGCGGCGACACAGATACGCAGTATTTT. Its translation: CASSQDPSGDTDTQYF.

The chain carries TRBV28 and TRBJ2-7; D gene ambiguous. V dropped 4 bases and J dropped 5 bases, with 6 bases sitting between them. This CDR3 region has 11 residues. CDR1 is MDHEN, CDR2 SYDVKM, per germline. The DNA of the CDR3 is TGTGCCAGCAGTTACACCGACGAGCAGTACTTC. This translates into CASSYTDEQYF.

This clone was detected ten times or more. V is TRBV27 and J is TRBJ2-1; TRBD1 is a possible D gene (5 bases). V lost 4 bases and J 3 bases, leaving 10 bases between the germline ends. Looked up from germline, CDR1 is MNHEY and CDR2 is SMNVEV (reference sequence). The CDR3 totals 14 residues. CDR3 DNA sequence: TGTGCCAGCAGTTGGCAGGGCTACTACAATGAGCAGTTCTTC. It yields the protein CASSWQGYYNEQFF.

This chain links TRBV29-1 with TRBJ2-1, with D perhaps TRBD2 (5 bases). Trimming removed 3 bases from V and 5 bases from J, with 17 bases in between. This CDR3 is 15 amino acids long. The germline V gene encodes CDR1 SQVTM and CDR2 ANQGSEA. The CDR3 protein is CSVDLRTSGNNEQFF. DNA for the CDR3: TGCAGCGTTGATTTAAGAACTAGTGGCAACAATGAGCAGTTCTTC.

The sample holds a few counts of this clone. The genes are TRBV5-1 and TRBJ2-7; D unresolved. V shed 4 bases and J shed 6 bases, with 14 bases lying between them. This CDR3 contains 13 residues. CDR1 and CDR2 from the germline V gene are SGHRS and YFSETQ. In DNA, the CDR3 is TGCGCCAGCAGCCAGGCCCGGGCCGCCGAGCAGTACTTC. It codes for CASSQARAAEQYF.

The V gene is TRBV10-3, the J gene TRBJ2-7; D is possibly TRBD1 (5 bases). This CDR3 region has 15 residues. With 0 bases removed from V and 7 bases from J, the gap between germline ends came to 16 bases. Germline loops: CDR1 ENHRY, CDR2 SYGVKD. For the CDR3, the DNA is TGTGCCATCAGTGAGTCGGAACCCTCAGGGTTTGAGCAGTACTTC. Protein product: CAISESEPSGFEQYF.

The chain's CDR3 is CASSLEQGRRTGELFF. The CDR3 nucleotides are TGCGCCAGCAGCTTGGAACAGGGTCGGCGCACCGGGGAGCTGTTTTTT. The rearrangement links TRBV5-1 to TRBJ2-2, with a weak D call TRBD1 (6 bases). Per germline, CDR1 SGHRS and CDR2 YFSETQ. The CDR3 length is 16 residues. Trimming took off 0 bases at V and 4 bases at J, with 13 bases between the two ends. The full variable domain, with the rest looked up from reference TRBV5-1 and TRBJ2-2, is KAGVTQTPRYLIKTRGQQVTLSCSPISGHRSVSWYQQTPGQGLQFLFEYFSETQRNKGNFPGRFSGRQFSNSRSEMNVSTLELGDSALYLCASSLEQGRRTGELFFGEGSRLTVL.

This clone has a handful of counts. The rearrangement uses TRBV7-3 and TRBJ2-7, with unresolved D. Germline V gives CDR1 SGHTA, CDR2 FQGTGA. V was clipped by 4 bases and J by 6 bases, with 7 bases between them. This CDR3 is built from 11 residues. The CDR3: CASSSGCEQYF. CDR3 DNA: TGTGCCAGCAGCTCCGGGTGCGAGCAGTACTTC.

The gene calls are TRBV7-9 and TRBJ2-7; 12 nucleotides line up with TRBD2. V lost 3 bases and J lost 6; bases outside the gene matches: 6. Germline assignment: CDR1 SEHNR and CDR2 FQNEAQ (reference sequence). This CDR3 spans 15 amino acids. CDR3 region: CASSFSVLAGGEQYF. For the CDR3, the DNA is TGTGCCAGCAGCTTTTCGGTACTAGCGGGAGGCGAGCAGTACTTC.

This clone was counted once. This chain links TRBV11-2 with TRBJ2-3; 10 bases match TRBD2. This CDR3 contains 17 residues. V was clipped by 2 bases and J by 5 bases; unmatched bases: 10. Germline CDR1 is SGHAT and CDR2 is FQNNGV. CDR3: CASSLWLAGDQGDTQYF. The DNA for the CDR3 is TGTGCCAGCAGCTTATGGCTAGCGGGAGACCAAGGAGATACGCAGTATTTT.

This clone occurred once. At the DNA level, this CDR3 is encoded by other sequences in the same sample as well. The gene calls are TRBV7-6 and TRBJ2-7, with 9 bases that match TRBD2. V shed 5 bases and J 0 bases; nucleotides not matched to a gene: 5. Germline CDR1 reads SGHVS; CDR2 reads FNYEAQ. This CDR3 has 15 amino acids. CDR3 nucleotide sequence: TGTGCCAGCAGCCTTACTAGCGGGTCCTCCTACGAGCAGTACTTC. This sequence encodes CASSLTSGSSYEQYF.

The rearrangement links TRBV7-3 to TRBJ1-1; 7 bases fit TRBD1. V was pared by 5 bases and J by 3 bases, with 6 bases of the junction left unmatched. The germline V gene encodes CDR1 SGHTA and CDR2 FQGTGA. This CDR3 contains 14 residues. Here the CDR3 DNA reads TGTGCCAGCAGCGCACAGGGGTCTGACACTGAAGCTTTCTTT. Translated, it gives CASSAQGSDTEAFF.

The genes are TRBV29-1 and TRBJ2-1; unclear D gene. V was shortened by 8 bases and J by 4 bases, with 21 bases between the two germline ends. The CDR3 runs to 15 residues. Germline values: CDR1 SQVTM, CDR2 ANQGSEA. The CDR3 loop is CSPSCPLKRYNEQFF. The CDR3 nucleotides read TGCAGCCCCTCCTGTCCCCTAAAAAGATACAATGAGCAGTTCTTC.

The chain has TRBV5-8 and TRBJ1-5; 7 bases align to TRBD1. J was trimmed by 3 bases and V by 4 bases; bases with no gene match: 4. Germline V gives CDR1 SGHTS, CDR2 YDEGEE. CDR3 length: 14 amino acids. DNA for the CDR3: TGTGCCAGCAGCGGACAGGATAACAATCAGCCCCAGCATTTT. Encoded protein: CASSGQDNNQPQHF.

The chain recombines TRBV5-6 with TRBJ1-1, with D unresolved. Trimming cost V 1 base and J 0 bases, with 16 bases left between them. Germline V gives CDR1 SGHDT, CDR2 YYEEEE. The CDR3 is 17 amino acids. The CDR3 here is CASSLYLQADMNTEAFF. In DNA, the CDR3 is TGTGCCAGCAGCTTGTATCTCCAGGCAGACATGAACACTGAAGCTTTCTTT. The variable domain in full, completed from reference TRBV5-6 and TRBJ1-1, reads DAGVTQSPTHLIKTRGQQVTLRCSPKSGHDTVSWYQQALGQGPQFIFQYYEEEERQRGNFPDRFSGHQFPNYSSELNVNALLLGDSALYLCASSLYLQADMNTEAFFGQGTRLTVV.

V gene TRBV11-1 combines with J gene TRBJ2-2, with 7 nucleotides matching TRBD2. Germline V gene sequence: CDR1 SGHAT, CDR2 FQDESV (reference sequence). The CDR3 runs to 16 residues. The ends lost 1 base at V and 3 bases at J; junction bases unmatched: 5. The DNA for the CDR3 is TGTGCCAGCAGCTTAGGGCTAGCGGAGCACACCGGGGAGCTGTTTTTT. This codes for CASSLGLAEHTGELFF.

The chain joins TRBV6-5 to TRBJ2-7, with a tentative D call TRBD2 (5 bases). This CDR3 comprises 15 residues. Germline V gene lookup returns CDR1 MNHEY and CDR2 SVGAGI. The germline V and J ends were trimmed by 3 bases and 5 bases, with 17 bases remaining between them. The CDR3 reads CASSYGLRADNEQYF. The CDR3 nucleotides are TGTGCCAGCAGTTATGGCTTGAGGGCTGATAACGAGCAGTACTTC.

This chain uses TRBV7-9 with TRBJ2-5; 8 positions match TRBD2. The germline V gene encodes CDR1 SEHNR and CDR2 FQNEAQ (reference sequence). With V trimmed by 5 bases and J by 5 bases, 7 bases remained unmatched. CDR3 size: 14 residues. The CDR3 loop reads CASSQAGVRETQYF. DNA for the CDR3: TGTGCCAGCAGCCAAGCGGGAGTGAGGGAGACCCAGTACTTC.

The V gene is TRBV18, the J gene TRBJ1-4; possible D gene TRBD1, 5 bases. The CDR3 contains 13 residues. Germline assignment: CDR1 KGHSH and CDR2 LQKENI. V shed 8 bases and J shed 5 bases, with 12 bases lying between them. CDR3 residues: CASTRDGNEKLFF. CDR3 nucleotide sequence: TGTGCCAGCACCAGGGACGGCAATGAAAAACTGTTTTTT.

In regard to this clone: The same CDR3 can be traced to other DNA sequences in this sample. The chain carries TRBV6-1 and TRBJ2-7; D gene ambiguous. CDR1 is MNHNS, CDR2 SASEGT, per germline. This CDR3 has 11 residues. The V and J ends lost 1 base and 4 bases respectively, with 2 bases between them. The CDR3 nucleotides are TGTGCCAGCAGTGAAGGGTACGAGCAGTACTTC. It specifies CASSEGYEQYF.

The chain couples TRBV5-1 to TRBJ2-5, with 16 bases lining up with TRBD2. Germline CDR1 SGHRS, CDR2 YFSETQ. After removal of 4 bases from V and 5 bases from J, the junction contained 2 bases not matched to a gene. The CDR3 contains 15 residues. DNA for the CDR3: TGCGCCAGCAGCATGGGACTAGCGGGAGGGGAGACCCAGTACTTC. Its protein is CASSMGLAGGETQYF.

The chain is built from TRBV27 and TRBJ2-1; D call uncertain. The CDR3 has 14 amino acids. Germline V gene sequence: CDR1 MNHEY, CDR2 SMNVEV (reference sequence). V lost 6 bases, J lost 0 bases, and 9 bases lay in between. In DNA form, the CDR3 reads TGTGCCAGCAGCACGGTGAGCTCCTACAATGAGCAGTTCTTC. Residues: CASSTVSSYNEQFF.

The table lists this clone with a count of one. V and J are TRBV29-1 and TRBJ2-7; TRBD1 agrees at 9 bases. V lost 4 bases to trimming and J lost 3 bases; unmatched junction nucleotides: 7. Looked up from germline, CDR1 is SQVTM and CDR2 is ANQGSEA. The CDR3 covers 14 residues. The CDR3 bases are TGCAGCGTTGCATCAGGACAGGGGTTCTACGAGCAGTACTTC. Translating it yields CSVASGQGFYEQYF.

The V gene is TRBV28, the J gene TRBJ1-5; 7 bases agree with TRBD1. Germline V gene lookup returns CDR1 MDHEN and CDR2 SYDVKM. The CDR3 totals 17 residues. V gave up 7 bases and J gave up 6 bases; unmatched junction bases: 18. CDR3 sequence reads: CASNNALGQVGGQPQHF. The CDR3, as DNA: TGTGCCAGCAATAACGCCCTAGGACAGGTTGGGGGTCAGCCCCAGCATTTT.